What follows are 21 T cell receptor beta chains derived from one specimen sequenced in a study of T cells in Graves' hyperthyroidism and ophthalmopathy. The TCR beta CDR3 regions underwent amplification using RNA transcripts as the source. With the HTBI primer set, the TCR CDR3 went through a first round of RT-PCR. TCRdb ran MiXCR on the multiplex PCR reads and lists one entry per CDR3 protein. This table has around 600,000 distinct CDR3 sequences, roughly 15% appearing once. The sample was blood. The receptor set was obtained from a woman in her fifties or sixties with Graves' ophthalmopathy.

As for this clonotype: A clone one base away is much larger, so this may be a read error. The chain recombines TRBV7-2 with TRBJ2-7; the D gene is possibly TRBD2 (5 bases). V gave up 5 bases and J gave up 4 bases, with 15 bases separating them. The CDR3 has 14 residues. Germline CDR1 and CDR2: SGHTA and FQGNSA. The CDR3 reads CASSLKWERYEQYF. The DNA for the CDR3 is TGTGCCAGCAGCCTAAAGTGGGAGAGATACGAGCAGTACTTC.

For this clonotype: At one of its ends the junction is not consistent with the germline gene, which may arise from a read error. The rearrangement joins TRBV7-3 to TRBJ1-2; no clear D gene. This CDR3 is 15 amino acids long. Germline V gene data show CDR1 as SGHTA and CDR2 as FQGTGA. The CDR3 DNA reads as TGTGCCAGCAGCCTAGACGATGGGAGTAACGATGGCTACACCTTC. This encodes CASSLDDGSNDGYTF.

The V gene is TRBV6-2 or TRBV6-3, the J gene TRBJ1-5, with TRBD1 as a possible D gene (6 bases). Trimming shortened V by 6 bases and J by 0 bases, and 21 bases separated the two germline ends. The CDR3 has 18 residues. Per germline, CDR1 MNHEY and CDR2 SVGEGT. The CDR3 nucleotides are TGTGCCAGCAGCGGCAGGGACAAAGGATTGTATAGCAATCAGCCCCAGCATTTT. Amino acid sequence: CASSGRDKGLYSNQPQHF.

The V call is TRBV6-2 or TRBV6-3, the J call TRBJ1-3; D is possibly TRBD1 (6 bases). This CDR3 contains 18 residues. The V and J ends lost 2 bases and 0 bases respectively, with 17 bases between them. Germline-derived CDR1 and CDR2 are MNHEY and SVGEGT. The CDR3 nucleotides read TGTGCCAGCAGTTACGATACAGGGTTGGTGAGCTCTGGAAACACCATATATTTT. Protein sequence: CASSYDTGLVSSGNTIYF.

The chain recombines TRBV6-2 or TRBV6-3 with TRBJ2-1, with TRBD2 matching 8 bases. The CDR3 has 16 residues. CDR1 is MNHEY and CDR2 is SVGEGT in the germline V gene. The ends lost 5 bases at V and 8 bases at J; junction bases unmatched: 14. In DNA form, the CDR3 reads TGTGCCAGCAGTCCCGCCGGGACTAGGAGTAGAGATGAGCAGTTCTTC. Translating it yields CASSPAGTRSRDEQFF.

The chain employs TRBV20-1 and TRBJ2-3; TRBD2 matches 12 bases. Per germline, CDR1 DFQATT and CDR2 SNEGSKA (reference sequence). The CDR3 runs to 15 residues. J gave up 6 bases and V 2 bases, and 6 bases lay outside the gene matches. CDR3 loop: CSARLAGGPRDTQYF. The CDR3, as DNA: TGCAGTGCTAGACTAGCGGGAGGGCCTAGGGATACGCAGTATTTT.

Many counts were recorded for this clonotype. The chain has TRBV4-3 and TRBJ1-1; TRBD1 might be the D (5 bases). The CDR3 extends over 15 amino acids. V was clipped by 3 bases and J by 2 bases, with 13 bases between them. Germline V gene data show CDR1 as LGHNA and CDR2 as YSLEER. CDR3 DNA: TGCGCCAGCAGCCACTCCGACGGGGGAAACACTGAAGCTTTCTTT. This gives the protein CASSHSDGGNTEAFF.

This clonotype was seen repeatedly, ten times or more. Sequence at one end of the junction differs from germline and may be a read error. The V call is TRBV11-3, the J call TRBJ2-5, with TRBD2 matching over 7 bases. This CDR3 contains 14 residues. CDR1 is SGHNT and CDR2 is YENEEA in the germline V gene. This CDR3 is CASSTWASGETRYF. The DNA of the CDR3 is TGTGCCAGCAGCACTTGGGCTAGCGGAGAGACCCGGTACTTC.

This clonotype was recorded a few times. The V call is TRBV25-1, the J call TRBJ1-2; no clear D gene. Between the trimmed V and J ends, which lost 3 bases and 2 bases, there was a span of 4 bases. Germline CDR1 and CDR2: MGHDK and SYGVNS. The CDR3 runs 12 residues. The CDR3 nucleotides read TGTGCCAGCAGTGACCTCAACTATGGCTACACCTTC. Its translation is CASSDLNYGYTF.

A few counts support this clonotype. The chain joins TRBV12-3 or TRBV12-4 to TRBJ2-5; D unresolved. The CDR3 extends over 14 amino acids. The ends were cut back, 3 bases at V and 0 bases at J, with 8 bases in the middle. The CDR3 DNA reads as TGTGCCAGCAGTTTCCCCGACAACCAAGAGACCCAGTACTTC. Amino acid sequence: CASSFPDNQETQYF.

V is TRBV29-1 and J is TRBJ2-1; no clear D. Trimming cost V 3 bases and J 0 bases, with 9 bases left between them. The CDR3 is 14 amino acids. Germline V lookup: CDR1 SQVTM, CDR2 ANQGSEA. CDR3 DNA: TGCAGCGTTGATTTGATTAGCTCCTACAATGAGCAGTTCTTC. This encodes CSVDLISSYNEQFF.

There are many counts of this clonotype. V gene TRBV3-1 combines with J gene TRBJ2-7; TRBD2 matches at 11 bases. CDR3 size: 17 residues. The V gene end was trimmed by 4 bases and the J gene end by 2 bases; junction bases not matched to a gene: 10. The germline CDR1 and CDR2 sequences are LGHDT and YNNKEL (reference sequence). The CDR3 DNA sequence: TGTGCCAGCAGCCCTTCCCCGGGACTAGCGGATCCCTACGAGCAGTACTTC. As protein: CASSPSPGLADPYEQYF.

The rearrangement links TRBV4-2 to TRBJ1-3; 8 nucleotides align to TRBD1. The V and J ends lost 4 bases and 0 bases, in that order; junction bases with no gene match: 2. Germline assignment: CDR1 LGHNA and CDR2 YNFKEQ. This CDR3 spans 15 amino acids. CDR3: CASSPTGDSGNTIYF. CDR3 bases: TGTGCCAGCAGCCCGACAGGGGACTCTGGAAACACCATATATTTT.

This clonotype showed up many times. This rearrangement joins TRBV7-9 to TRBJ1-3; D not resolved. V dropped 1 base and J dropped 0 bases, with 13 bases sitting between them. Germline CDR1 reads SEHNR; CDR2 reads FQNEAQ (reference sequence). This CDR3 is built from 17 residues. The CDR3 bases are TGTGCCAGCAGCTTAGGTCGGCGAGACCTCTCTGGAAACACCATATATTTT. Protein product: CASSLGRRDLSGNTIYF.

This clonotype appeared many times. The chain uses TRBV20-1 and TRBJ2-3; 7 nucleotides align to TRBD2. Per the germline V gene, CDR1 is DFQATT and CDR2 is SNEGSKA (reference sequence). V dropped 6 bases and J dropped 1; count of bases not matched to a gene: 7. The CDR3 is made up of 14 amino acids. The CDR3 region has the DNA TGCAGTGCGAACCTAGCGGAGGGCACAGATACGCAGTATTTT. It codes for CSANLAEGTDTQYF.

This chain connects TRBV28 to TRBJ2-3, with a weak D call TRBD2 (5 bases). This CDR3 has 19 amino acids. V gave up 7 bases and J gave up 2 bases, with 28 bases separating them. Germline CDR1 reads MDHEN; CDR2 reads SYDVKM. DNA of the CDR3: TGTGCCAGCACCTCAACCCTCCAAGGCCCGGGTCGGGACACAGATACGCAGTATTTT. Its protein is CASTSTLQGPGRDTDTQYF. Complete variable domain (other parts from reference TRBV28 and TRBJ2-3): DVKVTQSSRYLVKRTGEKVFLECVQDMDHENMFWYRQDPGLGLRLIYFSYDVKMKEKGDIPEGYSVSREKKERFSLILESASTNQTSMYLCASTSTLQGPGRDTDTQYFGPGTRLTVL.

In this sample, this clonotype turned up many times. The V gene is TRBV5-5, the J gene TRBJ2-7; 10 bases are a match to TRBD1. Trimming cost V 3 bases and J 5 bases; bases outside gene matches: 5. Germline values: CDR1 SGHKS, CDR2 YYEKEE (reference sequence). This CDR3 comprises 14 residues. CDR3 sequence reads: CASSSGQGSDEQYF. CDR3 coding DNA: TGTGCCAGCAGCTCGGGACAGGGGAGCGACGAGCAGTACTTC.

The genes are TRBV27 and TRBJ1-2; 11 bases map to TRBD1. Germline assignment: CDR1 MNHEY and CDR2 SMNVEV (reference sequence). The V gene end was trimmed by 3 bases and the J gene end by 7 bases; junction bases not matched to a gene: 10. CDR3 length: 16 amino acids. CDR3 in DNA: TGTGCCAGCAGTTTCCACCGGACAGGGGGCTATTTTGGCTACACCTTC. The encoded protein is CASSFHRTGGYFGYTF.

The table lists this clonotype with many counts. The CDR3 DNA sequence: TGCAGTGCTTCCTCCTATAGCGGGAAGGCCCCAGATACGCAGTATTTT. Its protein product is CSASSYSGKAPDTQYF. The chain employs TRBV20-1 and TRBJ2-3; 8 bases match TRBD2. This CDR3 is built from 16 residues. Germline loops: CDR1 DFQATT, CDR2 SNEGSKA (reference sequence). The ends lost 5 bases at V and 4 bases at J; junction bases unmatched: 14.

This clonotype was found many times. The rearrangement uses TRBV3-1 and TRBJ2-1; weak D call: TRBD2 (6 bases). The CDR3 runs to 15 residues. V was cut by 4 bases and J by 0 bases, with 10 bases left in between. CDR1 is LGHDT and CDR2 is YNNKEL in the germline V gene (reference sequence). CDR3 bases: TGTGCCAGCAGCCCTAGCGCGAGCTCCTACAATGAGCAGTTCTTC. It yields the protein CASSPSASSYNEQFF.

In this sample, this clonotype turned up many times. V usage is TRBV27 and J usage is TRBJ1-3, with 7 bases matching TRBD1. Germline V lookup: CDR1 MNHEY, CDR2 SMNVEV (reference sequence). This CDR3 comprises 15 residues. The V gene end was trimmed by 4 bases and the J gene end by 2 bases; junction bases not matched to a gene: 5. Written as DNA, the CDR3 is TGTGCCAGCAGTTCCCAACAGGGGACTGGAAACACCATATATTTT. Protein: CASSSQQGTGNTIYF.